The 10 T cell receptor beta chains in this list originate from one sample, sequenced in a study of blood T cell repertoires in COVID-19. Data came from immunoSEQ multiplex PCR; TCRdb stores just in-frame clones and leaves some out. This table holds around 250,000 clones, roughly four fifths found once. The material sequenced was peripheral blood. Every receptor here comes from a man between 50 and 59 years old with active or convalescent COVID-19.

This clone was seen a handful of times. This CDR3 reads CASSRGQGDRGYTF. The CDR3 bases are TGTGCCAGCAGCCGAGGACAGGGTGATCGTGGCTACACCTTC. The V gene is TRBV6-2 or TRBV6-3, the J gene TRBJ1-2; 8 nucleotides agree with TRBD1. Germline CDR1 MNHEY, CDR2 SVGEGT. V was pared by 6 bases and J by 7 bases, with 10 bases of the junction left unmatched. The CDR3 contains 14 residues.

The chain joins TRBV11-1 to TRBJ1-1; 7 nucleotides agree with TRBD1. V shed 5 bases and J 11 bases; nucleotides not matched to a gene: 8. CDR3 length: 12 amino acids. CDR1 SGHAT and CDR2 FQDESV come from the germline V gene (reference sequence). The CDR3: CASSPDRAIAFF. As DNA, the CDR3 is TGTGCCAGCAGCCCCGACAGGGCTATTGCTTTCTTT.

The V and J genes are TRBV30 and TRBJ1-1; D is unclear. Germline CDR1 reads GTSNPN; CDR2 reads SVGIG (reference sequence). Trimming removed 2 bases from V and 4 bases from J, with 11 bases in between. This CDR3 has 13 amino acids. In nucleotides, the CDR3 is TGTGCCTGGAGTCCAGGAAGTGGCACTGAAGCTTTCTTT. Amino acids: CAWSPGSGTEAFF.

V is TRBV7-2 and J is TRBJ2-2; 11 bases align to TRBD2. Germline CDR1 reads SGHTA; CDR2 reads FQGNSA. V gave up 5 bases and J gave up 7 bases; unmatched junction bases: 6. This CDR3 is built from 15 residues. CDR3 sequence: CASSVLAGGRGELFF. The CDR3 DNA reads as TGTGCCAGCAGCGTCTTAGCGGGGGGGCGCGGGGAGCTGTTTTTT.

The rearrangement links TRBV30 to TRBJ2-5; a possible D gene is TRBD2 (6 bases). CDR3 length: 13 amino acids. The V end lost 3 bases, the J end lost 5 bases, and 13 bases lay between the germline ends. Per the germline V gene, CDR1 is GTSNPN and CDR2 is SVGIG (reference sequence). The CDR3 reads CAWRAGTAETQYF. The DNA of the CDR3 is TGTGCCTGGAGGGCCGGGACTGCGGAGACCCAGTACTTC.

This chain links TRBV7-2 with TRBJ2-3; D is possibly TRBD1 (5 bases). This CDR3 comprises 14 residues. The V end was cut by 1 base, the J end by 2 bases, with 7 bases between. Germline CDR1 is SGHTA and CDR2 is FQGNSA. CDR3: CASSLEGPTDTQYF. The DNA for the CDR3 is TGTGCCAGCAGCTTAGAGGGGCCCACAGATACGCAGTATTTT.

The V call is TRBV7-2, the J call TRBJ2-3; no reliable D call. V gave up 7 bases and J gave up 10 bases, with 12 bases separating them. The CDR3 has 11 amino acids. Germline loops: CDR1 SGHTA, CDR2 FQGNSA. Here the CDR3 DNA reads TGTGCCAGCACAGAGGTACGGTCGCAGTATTTT. As protein: CASTEVRSQYF.

The chain uses TRBV9 and TRBJ2-1; TRBD2 might be the D (6 bases). V lost 0 bases and J 6 bases, leaving 10 bases between the germline ends. Germline CDR1 is SGDLS and CDR2 is YYNGEE. The CDR3 totals 14 residues. CDR3 DNA: TGTGCCAGCAGCGTAGGTAGTAGCGGCAATGAGCAGTTCTTC. Translation gives CASSVGSSGNEQFF.

There are a few counts of this clone. The chain uses TRBV7-9 and TRBJ1-1; D uncertain. The CDR3 has 14 residues. Trimming shortened V by 5 bases and J by 1 base, and 11 bases separated the two germline ends. Germline lookup yields CDR1 SEHNR and CDR2 FQNEAQ (reference sequence). The CDR3 DNA reads as TGTGCCAGCAGCGCCCGGGATTCGAACACTGAAGCTTTCTTT. Protein: CASSARDSNTEAFF.

The chain uses TRBV30 and TRBJ1-3; possible D gene TRBD1, 6 bases. Germline assignment: CDR1 GTSNPN and CDR2 SVGIG (reference sequence). V was clipped by 6 bases and J by 0 bases, with 15 bases between them. The CDR3 length is 15 residues. The CDR3 DNA sequence: TGTGCCTGTGGGGGGGGCATACTCTCTGGAAACACCATATATTTT. Residues: CACGGGILSGNTIYF.